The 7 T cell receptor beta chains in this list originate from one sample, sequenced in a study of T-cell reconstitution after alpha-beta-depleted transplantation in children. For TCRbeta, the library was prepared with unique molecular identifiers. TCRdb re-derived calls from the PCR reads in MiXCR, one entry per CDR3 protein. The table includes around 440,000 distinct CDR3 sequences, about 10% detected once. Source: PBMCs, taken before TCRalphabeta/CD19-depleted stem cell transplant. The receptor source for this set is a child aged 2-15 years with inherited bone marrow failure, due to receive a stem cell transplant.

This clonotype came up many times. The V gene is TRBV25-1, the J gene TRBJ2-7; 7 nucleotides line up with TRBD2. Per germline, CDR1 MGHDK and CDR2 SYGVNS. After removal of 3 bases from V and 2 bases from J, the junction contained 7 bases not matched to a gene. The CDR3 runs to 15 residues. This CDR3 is CASSDGLAVTYEQYF. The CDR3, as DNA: TGTGCCAGCAGTGATGGTCTAGCGGTGACCTACGAGCAGTACTTC.

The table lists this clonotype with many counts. CDR3 sequence (DNA): TGCAGCGTAGGACAGAGCTCCTACAATGAGCAGTTCTTC. Encoded protein: CSVGQSSYNEQFF. This chain connects TRBV29-1 to TRBJ2-1; D is possibly TRBD1 (6 bases). Germline CDR1 is SQVTM and CDR2 is ANQGSEA. This CDR3 contains 13 residues. The V end was cut by 6 bases, the J end by 0 bases, with 9 bases between.

This CDR3 is CASSALKTSGRIDEQFF. The DNA for the CDR3 is TGTGCCAGCAGCGCTCTTAAGACTAGCGGGAGGATCGATGAGCAGTTCTTC. This chain uses TRBV9 with TRBJ2-1, with 13 bases aligning to TRBD2. Germline-derived CDR1 and CDR2 are SGDLS and YYNGEE. V shed 3 bases and J 8 bases; nucleotides not matched to a gene: 11. The CDR3 runs to 17 residues.

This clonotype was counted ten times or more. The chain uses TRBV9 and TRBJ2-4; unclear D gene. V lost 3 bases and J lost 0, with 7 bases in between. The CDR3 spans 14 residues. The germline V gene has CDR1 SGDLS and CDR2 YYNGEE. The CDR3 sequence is CASSDPLAKNIQYF. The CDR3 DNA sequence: TGTGCCAGCAGCGATCCGTTAGCCAAAAACATTCAGTACTTC.

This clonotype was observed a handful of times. This CDR3 reads CASSLLSVAFF. As DNA, the CDR3 is TGTGCCAGCAGTTTATTATCTGTAGCTTTCTTT. The V call is TRBV12-3 or TRBV12-4, the J call TRBJ1-1, with D unclear. With 2 bases removed from V and 10 bases from J, the gap between germline ends came to 8 bases. CDR3 length: 11 amino acids.

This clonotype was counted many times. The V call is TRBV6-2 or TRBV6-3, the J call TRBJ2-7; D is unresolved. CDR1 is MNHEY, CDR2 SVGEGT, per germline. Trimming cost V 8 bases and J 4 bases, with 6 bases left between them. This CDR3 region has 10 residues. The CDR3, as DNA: TGTGCCAGCGGCTATTACGAGCAGTACTTC. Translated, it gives CASGYYEQYF.

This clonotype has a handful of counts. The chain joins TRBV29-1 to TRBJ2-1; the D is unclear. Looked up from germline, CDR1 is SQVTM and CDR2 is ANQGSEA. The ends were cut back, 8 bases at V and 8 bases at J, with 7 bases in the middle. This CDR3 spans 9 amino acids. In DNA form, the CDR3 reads TGCAGCTGTTGTGATGAGCAGTTCTTC. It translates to CSCCDEQFF.